This T cell receptor beta chain was documented in a study of metastatic and nonmetastatic thyroid tumors. Germline V gene data show CDR1 as SEHNR and CDR2 as FQNEAQ (reference sequence). V was cut by 2 bases and J by 1 base, with 11 bases left in between. This CDR3 is 15 amino acids long. This clone was detected ten times or more. Before thyroid surgery, none of the patients had received any treatment. TCRdb re-analyzed the PCR reads using MiXCR. The sample gives about 13,000 clones, about 23% of which show up once; roughly 3.9% is in the top ten. The source of this sequence is a female donor with papillary thyroid cancer or a benign thyroid nodule (not recorded which). Some clones in this sample may be carry-over from other donors' samples. Sequencing was performed on blood. The gene calls are TRBV7-9 and TRBJ1-2; possible D gene TRBD1, 5 bases. The CDR3 coding sequence is TGTGCCAGCAGCTTATGGATTCAGGGTAACTATGGCTACACCTTC. It encodes CASSLWIQGNYGYTF.